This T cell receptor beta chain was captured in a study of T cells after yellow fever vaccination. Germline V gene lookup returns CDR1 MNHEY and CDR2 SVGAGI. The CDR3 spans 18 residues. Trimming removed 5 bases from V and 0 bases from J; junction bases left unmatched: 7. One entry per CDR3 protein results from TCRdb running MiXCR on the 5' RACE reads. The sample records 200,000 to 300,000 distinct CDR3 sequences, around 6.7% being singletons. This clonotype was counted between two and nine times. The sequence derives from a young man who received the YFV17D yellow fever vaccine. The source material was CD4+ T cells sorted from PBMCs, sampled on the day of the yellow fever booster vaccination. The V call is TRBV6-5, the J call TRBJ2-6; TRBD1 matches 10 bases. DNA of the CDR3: TGTGCCAGCAGTCACATGGGACAGGGGTCCTCTGGGGCCAACGTCCTGACTTTC. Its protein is CASSHMGQGSSGANVLTF.